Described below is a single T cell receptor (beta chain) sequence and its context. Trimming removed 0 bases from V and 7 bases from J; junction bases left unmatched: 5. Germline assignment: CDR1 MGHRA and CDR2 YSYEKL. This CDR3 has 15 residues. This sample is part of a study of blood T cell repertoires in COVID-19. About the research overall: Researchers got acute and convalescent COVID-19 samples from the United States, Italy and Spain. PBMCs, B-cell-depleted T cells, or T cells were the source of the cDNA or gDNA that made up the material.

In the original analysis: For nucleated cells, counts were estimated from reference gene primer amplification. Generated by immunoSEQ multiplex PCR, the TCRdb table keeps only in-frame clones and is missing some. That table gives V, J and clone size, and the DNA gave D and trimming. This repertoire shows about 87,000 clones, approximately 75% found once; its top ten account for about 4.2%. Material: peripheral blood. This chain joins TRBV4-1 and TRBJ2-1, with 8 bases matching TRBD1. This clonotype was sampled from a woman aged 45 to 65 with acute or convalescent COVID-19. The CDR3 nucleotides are TGCGCCAGCAGCCAAGAGAACCAGGGGGCAAATGAGCAGTTCTTC. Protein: CASSQENQGANEQFF.